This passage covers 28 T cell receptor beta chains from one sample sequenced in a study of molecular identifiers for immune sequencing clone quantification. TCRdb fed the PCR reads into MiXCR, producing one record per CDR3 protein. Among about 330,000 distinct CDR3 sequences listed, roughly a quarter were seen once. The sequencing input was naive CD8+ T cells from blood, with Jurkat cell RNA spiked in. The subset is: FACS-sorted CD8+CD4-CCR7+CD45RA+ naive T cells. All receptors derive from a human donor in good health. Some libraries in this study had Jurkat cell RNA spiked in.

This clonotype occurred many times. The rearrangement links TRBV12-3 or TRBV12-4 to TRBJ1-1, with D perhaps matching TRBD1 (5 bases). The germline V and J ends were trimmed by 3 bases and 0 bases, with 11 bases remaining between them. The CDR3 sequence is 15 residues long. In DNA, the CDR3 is TGTGCCAGCAGTTTGACGACAGCGTTGAACACTGAAGCTTTCTTT. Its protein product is CASSLTTALNTEAFF.

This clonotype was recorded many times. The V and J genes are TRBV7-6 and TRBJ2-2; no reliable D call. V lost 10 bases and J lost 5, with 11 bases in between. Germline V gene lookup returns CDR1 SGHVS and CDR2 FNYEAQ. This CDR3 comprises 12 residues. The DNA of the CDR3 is TGTGCCACCATGGAGAGAACCGGGGAGCTGTTTTTT. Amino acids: CATMERTGELFF.

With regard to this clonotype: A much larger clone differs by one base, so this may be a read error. This chain's CDR3 is CASSLSGCQGYTF. The CDR3 bases are TGTGCCAGCAGCTTGTCAGGGTGCCAAGGCTACACCTTC. The genes are TRBV7-9 and TRBJ1-2; TRBD1 might be the D (5 bases). The CDR3 is made up of 13 amino acids. V dropped 3 bases and J dropped 8 bases, with 13 bases sitting between them. Germline lookup yields CDR1 SEHNR and CDR2 FQNEAQ (reference sequence).

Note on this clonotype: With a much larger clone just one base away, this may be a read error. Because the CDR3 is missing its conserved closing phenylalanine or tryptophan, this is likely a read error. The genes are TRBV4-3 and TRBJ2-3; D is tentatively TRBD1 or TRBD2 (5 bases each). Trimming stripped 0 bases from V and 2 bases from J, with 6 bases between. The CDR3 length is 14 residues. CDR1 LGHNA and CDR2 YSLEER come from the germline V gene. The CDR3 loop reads CASSQEGTTDTQYS. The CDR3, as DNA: TGCGCCAGCAGCCAAGAGGGGACCACAGATACGCAGTATTCT.

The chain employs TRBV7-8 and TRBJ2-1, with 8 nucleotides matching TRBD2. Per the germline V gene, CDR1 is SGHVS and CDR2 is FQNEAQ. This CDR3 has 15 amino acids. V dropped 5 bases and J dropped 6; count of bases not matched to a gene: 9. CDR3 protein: CASSPSGSFFNEQFF. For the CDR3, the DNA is TGTGCCAGCAGCCCAAGCGGGAGCTTTTTCAATGAGCAGTTCTTC.

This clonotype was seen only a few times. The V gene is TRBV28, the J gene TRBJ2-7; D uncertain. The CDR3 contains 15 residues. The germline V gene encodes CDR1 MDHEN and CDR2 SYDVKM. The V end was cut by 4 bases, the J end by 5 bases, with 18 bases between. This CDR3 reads CASSSSTWKWDEQYF. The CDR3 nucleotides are TGTGCCAGCAGTTCCTCGACATGGAAATGGGACGAGCAGTACTTC.

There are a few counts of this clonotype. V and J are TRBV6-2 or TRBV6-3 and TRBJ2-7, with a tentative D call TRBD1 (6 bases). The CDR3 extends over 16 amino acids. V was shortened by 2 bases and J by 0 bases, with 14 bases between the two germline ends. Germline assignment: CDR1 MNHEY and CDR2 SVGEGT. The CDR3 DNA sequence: TGTGCCAGCAGTTACCACAGACAGGAACTCTCCTACGAGCAGTACTTC. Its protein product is CASSYHRQELSYEQYF.

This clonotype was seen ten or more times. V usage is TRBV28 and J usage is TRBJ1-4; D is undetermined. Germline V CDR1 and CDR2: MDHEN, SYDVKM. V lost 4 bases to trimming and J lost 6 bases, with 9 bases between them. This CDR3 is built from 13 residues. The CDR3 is CASSWMQHEKLFF. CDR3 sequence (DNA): TGTGCCAGCAGTTGGATGCAACATGAAAAACTGTTTTTT.

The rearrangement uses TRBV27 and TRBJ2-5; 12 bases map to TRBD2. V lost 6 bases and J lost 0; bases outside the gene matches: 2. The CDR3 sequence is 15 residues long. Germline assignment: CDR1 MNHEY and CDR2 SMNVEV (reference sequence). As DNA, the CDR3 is TGTGCCAGCAGAGGACTAGCGGGATACCAAGAGACCCAGTACTTC. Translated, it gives CASRGLAGYQETQYF.

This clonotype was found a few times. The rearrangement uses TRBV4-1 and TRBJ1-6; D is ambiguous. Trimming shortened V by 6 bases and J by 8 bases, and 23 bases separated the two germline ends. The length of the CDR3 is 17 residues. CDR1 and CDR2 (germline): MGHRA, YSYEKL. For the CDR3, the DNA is TGCGCCAGCAGGGCCGTCGGTCAAACACTTATTGATTCACCCCTCCACTTT. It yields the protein CASRAVGQTLIDSPLHF.

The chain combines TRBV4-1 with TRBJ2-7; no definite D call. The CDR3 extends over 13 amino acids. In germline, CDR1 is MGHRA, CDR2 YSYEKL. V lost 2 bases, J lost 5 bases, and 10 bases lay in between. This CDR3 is CASSQPLGHEQYF. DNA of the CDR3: TGCGCCAGCAGCCAACCTCTAGGGCACGAGCAGTACTTC.

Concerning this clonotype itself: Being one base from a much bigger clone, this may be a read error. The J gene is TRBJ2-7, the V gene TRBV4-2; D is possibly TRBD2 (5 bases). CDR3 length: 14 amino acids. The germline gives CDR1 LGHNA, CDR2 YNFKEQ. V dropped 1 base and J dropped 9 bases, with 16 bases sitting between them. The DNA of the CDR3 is TGTGCCAGCAGCCAAGTACGGGGTACCAACGGGCAGTACTTC. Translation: CASSQVRGTNGQYF.

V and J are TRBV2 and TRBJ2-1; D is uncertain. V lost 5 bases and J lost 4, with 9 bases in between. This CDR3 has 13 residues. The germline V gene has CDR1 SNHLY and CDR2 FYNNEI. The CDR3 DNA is TGTGCCAGCAGTATGTGGTCTTACAATGAGCAGTTCTTC. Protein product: CASSMWSYNEQFF.

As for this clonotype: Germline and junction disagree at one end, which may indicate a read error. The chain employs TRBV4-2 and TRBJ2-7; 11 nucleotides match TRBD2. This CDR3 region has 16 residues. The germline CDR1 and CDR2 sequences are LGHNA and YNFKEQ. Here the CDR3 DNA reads TGTGCCAGCAGCCAAGAGTTAGCGGGGGGGGCCTACGGGCAGTACTTC. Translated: CASSQELAGGAYGQYF.

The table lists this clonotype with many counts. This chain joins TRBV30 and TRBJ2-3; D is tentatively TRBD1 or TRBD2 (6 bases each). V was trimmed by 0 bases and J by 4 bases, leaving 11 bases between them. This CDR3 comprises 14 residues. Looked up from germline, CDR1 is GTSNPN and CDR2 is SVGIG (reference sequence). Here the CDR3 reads CAWSVNREADTQYF. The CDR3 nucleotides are TGTGCCTGGAGTGTAAACAGGGAGGCAGATACGCAGTATTTT. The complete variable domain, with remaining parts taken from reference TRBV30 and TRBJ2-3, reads SQTIHQWPATLVQPVGSPLSLECTVEGTSNPNLYWYRQAAGRGLQLLFYSVGIGQISSEVPQNLSASRPQDRQFILSSKKLLLSDSGFYLCAWSVNREADTQYFGPGTRLTVL.

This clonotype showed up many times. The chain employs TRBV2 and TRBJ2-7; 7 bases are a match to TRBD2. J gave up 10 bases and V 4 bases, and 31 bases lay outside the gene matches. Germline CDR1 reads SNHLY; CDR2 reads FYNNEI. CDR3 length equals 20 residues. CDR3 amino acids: CASSGDGSGTTVTLRAVQYF. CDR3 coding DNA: TGTGCCAGCAGTGGGGACGGCAGCGGGACTACCGTTACCCTACGAGCAGTACAGTACTTC.

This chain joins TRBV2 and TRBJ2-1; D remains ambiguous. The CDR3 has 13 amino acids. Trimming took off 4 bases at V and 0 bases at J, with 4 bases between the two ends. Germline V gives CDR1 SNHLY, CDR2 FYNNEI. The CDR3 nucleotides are TGTGCCAGCAGTGTTTACTCCTACAATGAGCAGTTCTTC. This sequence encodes CASSVYSYNEQFF.

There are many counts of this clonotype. This chain's CDR3 is CASSYPDREGGYTF. The CDR3 DNA reads as TGTGCCAGCAGTTACCCCGACAGGGAGGGTGGCTACACCTTC. The chain recombines TRBV6-6 with TRBJ1-2, with TRBD1 matching over 7 bases. The CDR3 sequence is 14 residues long. Unmatched junction bases numbered 7, after V lost 2 bases and J lost 7 bases. Germline V lookup: CDR1 MNHNY, CDR2 SVGAGI (reference sequence).

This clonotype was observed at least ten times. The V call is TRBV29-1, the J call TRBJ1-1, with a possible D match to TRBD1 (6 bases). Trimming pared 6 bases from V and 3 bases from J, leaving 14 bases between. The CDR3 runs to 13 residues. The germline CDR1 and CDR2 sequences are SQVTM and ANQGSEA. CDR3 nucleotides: TGCAGCGTCGGGACACCGGGGGACACTGAAGCTTTCTTT. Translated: CSVGTPGDTEAFF.

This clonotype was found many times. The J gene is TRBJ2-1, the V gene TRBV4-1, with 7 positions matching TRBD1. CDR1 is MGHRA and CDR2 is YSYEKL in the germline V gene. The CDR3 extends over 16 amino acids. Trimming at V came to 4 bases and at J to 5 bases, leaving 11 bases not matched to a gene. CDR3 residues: CASSRLMTGLNNEQFF. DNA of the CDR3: TGCGCCAGCAGCCGGTTAATGACAGGGCTTAACAATGAGCAGTTCTTC.

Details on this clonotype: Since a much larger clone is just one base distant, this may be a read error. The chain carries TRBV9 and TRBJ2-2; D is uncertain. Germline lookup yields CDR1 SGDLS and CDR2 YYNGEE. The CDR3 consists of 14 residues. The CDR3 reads CATSVGLNTGELFF. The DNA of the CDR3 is TGTGCCACCAGCGTAGGGCTTAACACCGGGGAGCTGTTTTTT.

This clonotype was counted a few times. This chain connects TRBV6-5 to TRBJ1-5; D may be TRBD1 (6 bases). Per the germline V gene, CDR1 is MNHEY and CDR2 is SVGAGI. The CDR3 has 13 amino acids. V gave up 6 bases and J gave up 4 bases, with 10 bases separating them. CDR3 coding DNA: TGTGCCAGCAGACTCGACAGGAATCAGCCCCAGCATTTT. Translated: CASRLDRNQPQHF.

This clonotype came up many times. CDR3 coding DNA: TGCGCCAGCAGCCAAATAGGCCTAGAGACCCAGTACTTC. As protein: CASSQIGLETQYF. The chain uses TRBV4-1 and TRBJ2-5; D unclear. Trimming left V 2 bases short and J 4 bases short, with 8 bases between. The CDR3 spans 13 residues. Germline V gene lookup returns CDR1 MGHRA and CDR2 YSYEKL.

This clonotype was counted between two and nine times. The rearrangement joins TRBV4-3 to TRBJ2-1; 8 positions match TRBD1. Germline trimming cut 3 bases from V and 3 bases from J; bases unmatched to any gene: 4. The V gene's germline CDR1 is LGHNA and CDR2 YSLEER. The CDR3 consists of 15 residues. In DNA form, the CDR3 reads TGCGCCAGCAGCCATGCGACAGGGGACTACAATGAGCAGTTCTTC. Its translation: CASSHATGDYNEQFF.

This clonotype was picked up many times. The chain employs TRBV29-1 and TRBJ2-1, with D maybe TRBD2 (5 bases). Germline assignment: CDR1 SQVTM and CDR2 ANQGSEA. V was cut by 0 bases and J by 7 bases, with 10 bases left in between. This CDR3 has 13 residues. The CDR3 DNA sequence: TGCAGCGTTGAAGACGGACTGAGGAATGAGCAGTTCTTC. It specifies CSVEDGLRNEQFF.

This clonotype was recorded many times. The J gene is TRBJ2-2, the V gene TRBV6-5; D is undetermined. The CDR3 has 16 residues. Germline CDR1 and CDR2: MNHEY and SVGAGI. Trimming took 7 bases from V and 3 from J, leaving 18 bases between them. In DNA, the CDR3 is TGTGCCAGCACTCCCGGCGGCAGCATCGACACCGGGGAGCTGTTTTTT. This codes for CASTPGGSIDTGELFF.

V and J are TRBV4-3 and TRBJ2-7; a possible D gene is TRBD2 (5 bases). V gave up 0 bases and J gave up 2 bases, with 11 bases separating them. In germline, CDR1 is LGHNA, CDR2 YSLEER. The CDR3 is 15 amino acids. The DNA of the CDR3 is TGCGCCAGCAGCCAAGATCCGGGGTGGCCCTACGAGCAGTACTTC. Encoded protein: CASSQDPGWPYEQYF.

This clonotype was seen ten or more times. CDR3 region: CSARDFRGHASQPQHF. CDR3 DNA: TGCAGTGCTAGAGATTTTAGGGGGCACGCTAGTCAGCCCCAGCATTTT. The J gene is TRBJ1-5, the V gene TRBV20-1; 7 bases are shared with TRBD1. The CDR3 is made up of 16 amino acids. With V trimmed by 0 bases and J by 6 bases, 11 bases remained unmatched. CDR1 DFQATT and CDR2 SNEGSKA come from the germline V gene (reference sequence).